Listed here are 21 T cell receptor beta chains from one sample, sequenced in a study of CD8+ T cells in alopecia areata. Sequencing relied on a cDNA template that was reverse transcribed from extracted RNA. TCRdb keeps only in-frame clones here, not all; method: immunoSEQ multiplex PCR. The sample includes some 120,000 clones, around 48% of them seen just once. The sample was NKG2D-low CD8+ T cells sorted from blood. Receptors originate from a human donor with alopecia areata.

This clone was seen a handful of times. The genes are TRBV29-1 and TRBJ1-1; D might be TRBD1 (5 bases). V was pared by 1 base and J by 0 bases, with 9 bases between. This CDR3 contains 14 residues. Per germline, CDR1 SQVTM and CDR2 ANQGSEA. This CDR3 reads CSVEGDGLNTEAFF. The CDR3 nucleotides read TGCAGCGTTGAAGGGGACGGCCTGAACACTGAAGCTTTCTTT.

This clone was seen a few times. CDR3 nucleotides: TGCAGCGTTGTGTTCGGGAACACCGGGGAGCTGTTTTTT. The encoded protein is CSVVFGNTGELFF. The rearrangement links TRBV29-1 to TRBJ2-2; D is undetermined. The CDR3 length is 13 residues. Trimming stripped 4 bases from V and 1 base from J, with 7 bases between. The germline V gene encodes CDR1 SQVTM and CDR2 ANQGSEA.

V usage is TRBV25-1 and J usage is TRBJ2-5; TRBD1 aligns across 8 bases. The V and J ends lost 6 bases and 7 bases, in that order; junction bases with no gene match: 13. The length of the CDR3 is 15 residues. Per germline, CDR1 MGHDK and CDR2 SYGVNS. CDR3 DNA: TGTGCCAGCAGCCCCCCGTCGACAGGGGTGTGGACCCAGTACTTC. Translating it yields CASSPPSTGVWTQYF.

This CDR3 is CASSLLAGYSYEQYF. CDR3 in DNA: TGCGCCAGCAGCCTCCTAGCGGGGTACTCCTACGAGCAGTACTTC. V usage is TRBV4-1 and J usage is TRBJ2-7, with 9 bases that match TRBD2. The CDR3 covers 15 residues. Germline trimming cut 4 bases from V and 0 bases from J; bases unmatched to any gene: 4. Germline V gene data show CDR1 as MGHRA and CDR2 as YSYEKL.

The rearrangement uses TRBV29-1 and TRBJ2-1, with 12 bases fitting TRBD2. V lost 6 bases to trimming and J lost 12 bases; unmatched junction nucleotides: 9. Germline loops: CDR1 SQVTM, CDR2 ANQGSEA. The CDR3 loop spans 13 amino acids. The CDR3 sequence: CSVRTSGEVVQFF. The CDR3 nucleotides read TGCAGCGTCAGGACTAGCGGGGAGGTCGTGCAGTTCTTC.

CDR3 sequence: CASSQDTPMAQQYF. CDR3 in DNA: TGCGCCAGCAGCCAAGATACCCCGATGGCCCAGCAGTACTTC. The chain carries TRBV4-1 and TRBJ2-7, with D uncertain. The CDR3 spans 14 residues. The V end was cut by 0 bases, the J end by 8 bases, with 14 bases between. CDR1 and CDR2 from the germline V gene are MGHRA and YSYEKL.

The chain recombines TRBV29-1 with TRBJ1-2; tentatively, D is TRBD1 (5 bases). The CDR3 consists of 14 residues. Germline assignment: CDR1 SQVTM and CDR2 ANQGSEA. Trimming took off 7 bases at V and 0 bases at J, with 15 bases between the two ends. CDR3 DNA: TGCAGCGCCGATAACAGGCCAGCTAACTATGGCTACACCTTC. It encodes CSADNRPANYGYTF.

V gene TRBV29-1 combines with J gene TRBJ2-2; the D gene is possibly TRBD2 (6 bases). Deletions cut 4 bases from V and 0 bases from J, with 15 bases between. This CDR3 region has 16 residues. Germline V CDR1 and CDR2: SQVTM, ANQGSEA. DNA of the CDR3: TGCAGCGTTGCGGGAGCTCGGGGCGCGAACACCGGGGAGCTGTTTTTT. This encodes CSVAGARGANTGELFF.

Note on this clone: Additional DNA sequences in this sample encode the identical CDR3. The genes are TRBV9 and TRBJ2-3; D gene unclear. The germline gives CDR1 SGDLS, CDR2 YYNGEE. The ends were cut back, 3 bases at V and 6 bases at J, with 2 bases in the middle. The CDR3 has 10 residues. The CDR3 bases are TGTGCCAGCAGCGGTGATACGCAGTATTTT. Translation: CASSGDTQYF.

This chain joins TRBV29-1 and TRBJ1-2; TRBD1 is a possible D gene (6 bases). The V end was cut by 1 base, the J end by 1 base, with 13 bases between. This CDR3 has 15 amino acids. Germline V gene lookup returns CDR1 SQVTM and CDR2 ANQGSEA. The DNA of the CDR3 is TGCAGCGTTGAAGGGGGGCAGTTCCGTAACTATGGCTACACCTTC. Protein: CSVEGGQFRNYGYTF.

This rearrangement joins TRBV4-1 to TRBJ2-7; 8 bases align to TRBD1. CDR1 and CDR2 (germline): MGHRA, YSYEKL. V lost 6 bases and J lost 3; bases outside the gene matches: 7. The CDR3 sequence is 14 residues long. In nucleotides, the CDR3 is TGCGCCAGCAGTTACCCGGGACAGGTCTACGAGCAGTACTTC. Amino acid sequence: CASSYPGQVYEQYF.

This clone appeared a few times. The chain recombines TRBV2 with TRBJ2-2, with D possibly being TRBD1 (6 bases). The germline V gene encodes CDR1 SNHLY and CDR2 FYNNEI. This CDR3 is built from 17 residues. V lost 1 base and J lost 2, with 14 bases in between. The CDR3 DNA follows: TGTGCCAGCAGTGAAGACCCGACAGGACCAAACACCGGGGAGCTGTTTTTT. Its translation: CASSEDPTGPNTGELFF.

This clone has just a few counts. CDR3 nucleotide sequence: TGTGCCAGCAGGAGCTCTGGGGCCAACGTCCTGACTTTC. As protein: CASRSSGANVLTF. The genes are TRBV27 and TRBJ2-6; D not resolved. The germline V and J ends were trimmed by 6 bases and 0 bases, with 3 bases remaining between them. From germline, CDR1 is MNHEY and CDR2 SMNVEV (reference sequence). The CDR3 is 13 residues long.

This chain links TRBV29-1 with TRBJ2-1; D may be TRBD2 (6 bases). CDR3 length: 13 amino acids. Germline lookup yields CDR1 SQVTM and CDR2 ANQGSEA. The ends were cut back, 5 bases at V and 5 bases at J, with 13 bases in the middle. In nucleotides, the CDR3 is TGCAGCGTTTCGGGAGAAGTGGACAATGAGCAGTTCTTC. Protein sequence: CSVSGEVDNEQFF.

As concerns this clone: Other DNA sequences in the sample encode the same CDR3. The chain recombines TRBV27 with TRBJ2-1; D remains ambiguous. The germline V gene has CDR1 MNHEY and CDR2 SMNVEV (reference sequence). Deletions cut 2 bases from V and 8 bases from J, with 4 bases between. CDR3 size: 11 residues. CDR3 DNA sequence: TGTGCCAGCAGTTTAGGGTATGAGCAGTTCTTC. As protein: CASSLGYEQFF.

In DNA form, the CDR3 reads TGTGCCATCAGTGAAACCGGGACTAGCGGGTACCAAGAGACCCAGTACTTC. As protein: CAISETGTSGYQETQYF. The rearrangement links TRBV10-3 to TRBJ2-5; 12 bases match TRBD2. Unmatched junction bases numbered 5, after V lost 3 bases and J lost 0 bases. There are 17 residues in the CDR3. Germline V gene sequence: CDR1 ENHRY, CDR2 SYGVKD.

A few counts support this clone. The chain carries TRBV29-1 and TRBJ2-7, with TRBD2 matching over 9 bases. The germline CDR1 and CDR2 sequences are SQVTM and ANQGSEA. The CDR3 totals 14 residues. J lost 5 bases, V lost 2 bases, and 7 bases had no gene match. For the CDR3, the DNA is TGCAGCGTTGAACCCCTAGCGGGAAGCCACGAGCAGTACTTC. The encoded protein is CSVEPLAGSHEQYF.

This clone was seen more than once but under ten times. The V and J genes are TRBV23-1 and TRBJ2-7; D might be TRBD1 (6 bases). TRBV23-1 is an ORF, with its function uncertain. The V end lost 4 bases, the J end lost 2 bases, and 15 bases lay between the germline ends. The CDR3 loop spans 15 amino acids. Written as DNA, the CDR3 is TGCGCCAGCAGTCCCTCCGACAGGCCCCCCTACGAGCAGTACTTC. Its translation is CASSPSDRPPYEQYF.

The genes are TRBV29-1 and TRBJ2-6, with 9 bases lining up with TRBD1. The CDR3 spans 14 residues. CDR1 is SQVTM and CDR2 is ANQGSEA in the germline V gene. V shed 7 bases and J 4 bases; nucleotides not matched to a gene: 5. The CDR3 loop is CSAGQGTGANVLTF. CDR3 DNA sequence: TGCAGCGCCGGACAGGGGACCGGGGCCAACGTCCTGACTTTC.

This clone has just a few counts. This rearrangement joins TRBV29-1 to TRBJ2-7; TRBD1 or TRBD2 may be the D gene (5 bases each). The V end was cut by 6 bases, the J end by 0 bases, with 12 bases between. The CDR3 sequence is 13 residues long. CDR1 is SQVTM and CDR2 is ANQGSEA in the germline V gene. The CDR3 loop is CSVGGDLSYEQYF. CDR3 bases: TGCAGCGTCGGTGGGGACCTCTCCTACGAGCAGTACTTC.

The rearrangement uses TRBV18 and TRBJ2-1, with 8 bases lining up with TRBD2. Germline CDR1 and CDR2: KGHSH and LQKENI. The CDR3 runs to 15 residues. V shed 5 bases, J shed 3 bases, and the junction held 6 bases outside the gene matches. CDR3 sequence (DNA): TGTGCCAGCTCAGTCGCCGGGGGGGACTACAATGAGCAGTTCTTC. Its protein is CASSVAGGDYNEQFF.